This TCR beta chain is drawn from a study of T cells in Graves' hyperthyroidism and ophthalmopathy. Overall study: At initial diagnosis, before any treatment had begun, peripheral blood was obtained. Study results and limitations: The blood repertoire included most of the expanded thyroid clonotypes above 0.001.

This clonotype showed up many times. Antigen: not known. CDR3 size: 12 residues. Between the trimmed V and J ends, which lost 6 bases and 5 bases, there was a span of 10 bases. Clinical symptoms, serum thyroxine and TRAb, thyroid ultrasound and orbital computed tomography together formed the diagnostic basis. Using RNA transcripts as the source, TCR beta CDR3 regions were amplified. First-round RT-PCR of the TCR CDR3 relied on the HTBI primer set. TCRdb re-derived calls from the multiplex PCR reads in MiXCR, one entry per CDR3 protein. The sample holds approximately 570,000 distinct CDR3 sequences, approximately 20% seen once.

This clonotype was obtained from a man aged 40-49 years with Graves' ophthalmopathy. V and J are TRBV12-3 or TRBV12-4 and TRBJ1-1; D uncertain. Sequences were obtained from blood. The CDR3 coding sequence is TGTGCCAGCAGGACCAGCAGAACTGAAGCTTTCTTT. It yields the protein CASRTSRTEAFF.